Below, 14 T cell receptor beta chains from the same sample are listed, as sequenced in a study of PD-L1 blockade in urothelial cancer. The assay was immunoSEQ multiplex PCR, and TCRdb's table has in-frame clones only and misses some. The sample carries tens of thousands of clones, 88% recorded once. Time point in this sample: peripheral blood 6 weeks after treatment start. The material was PBMCs, obtained around atezolizumab (anti-PD-L1) treatment. The receptors originated from a man in his sixties with urothelial cancer.

The rearrangement links TRBV5-1 to TRBJ2-5; 10 bases match TRBD1. Germline V gene lookup returns CDR1 SGHRS and CDR2 YFSETQ. Unmatched junction bases numbered 3, after V lost 4 bases and J lost 3 bases. CDR3 length equals 14 residues. The DNA for the CDR3 is TGCGCCAGCAGCCTAGGGACAGGGGAAGAGACCCAGTACTTC. Its translation is CASSLGTGEETQYF.

J is TRBJ2-5 and V is TRBV5-4, with TRBD2 as a possible D gene (6 bases). The CDR3 consists of 13 residues. Trimming removed 3 bases from V and 5 bases from J, with 11 bases in between. Germline CDR1 reads SGHNT; CDR2 reads YYREEE (reference sequence). This CDR3 reads CASSWRAEETQYF. CDR3 coding DNA: TGTGCCAGCAGCTGGAGGGCCGAGGAGACCCAGTACTTC. Full variable domain (remainder filled in from reference TRBV5-4 and TRBJ2-5): ETGVTQSPTHLIKTRGQQVTLRCSSQSGHNTVSWYQQALGQGPQFIFQYYREEENGRGNFPPRFSGLQFPNYSSELNVNALELDDSALYLCASSWRAEETQYFGPGTRLLVL.

The genes are TRBV27 and TRBJ2-1, with 7 bases aligning to TRBD2. Germline loops: CDR1 MNHEY, CDR2 SMNVEV (reference sequence). This CDR3 comprises 16 residues. Unmatched junction bases numbered 14, after V lost 2 bases and J lost 10 bases. The CDR3 reads CASSLALNPSAGEQFF. The CDR3 region has the DNA TGTGCCAGCAGTTTAGCCCTCAACCCCTCAGCGGGAGAGCAGTTCTTC.

The rearrangement uses TRBV7-9 and TRBJ2-3, with D possibly matching TRBD1 (6 bases). CDR3 length equals 14 residues. V was trimmed by 6 bases and J by 0 bases, leaving 10 bases between them. Germline lookup yields CDR1 SEHNR and CDR2 FQNEAQ (reference sequence). CDR3 sequence (DNA): TGTGCCAGCAGATCTGGACAGAGCACAGATACGCAGTATTTT. Translated: CASRSGQSTDTQYF.

The chain joins TRBV2 to TRBJ1-5; 9 bases fit TRBD1. This CDR3 has 15 amino acids. Germline V gene sequence: CDR1 SNHLY, CDR2 FYNNEI. V trimming: 4 bases; J trimming: 4 bases; junction bases outside the gene matches: 5. The CDR3 DNA reads TGTGCCAGCAGTGGGGGGACAGGGCCTAATCAGCCCCAGCATTTT. It is translated as CASSGGTGPNQPQHF.

This chain links TRBV7-9 with TRBJ2-7; D is perhaps TRBD1 (6 bases). CDR1 SEHNR and CDR2 FQNEAQ come from the germline V gene (reference sequence). V was trimmed by 3 bases and J by 6 bases, leaving 9 bases between them. This CDR3 has 12 residues. The CDR3 loop reads CASSFDRFEQYF. CDR3 bases: TGTGCCAGCAGCTTCGACAGGTTCGAGCAGTACTTC.

The chain has TRBV28 and TRBJ2-7, with 8 bases fitting TRBD1. CDR1 and CDR2 (germline): MDHEN, SYDVKM. The CDR3 sequence is 13 residues long. Trimming took 5 bases from V and 4 from J; bases not matched to a gene: 4. CDR3 residues: CASSPDRVYEQYF. The CDR3 DNA reads as TGTGCCAGCAGTCCGGACAGGGTTTACGAGCAGTACTTC.

In this sample, this clone turned up a few times. V is TRBV5-1 and J is TRBJ1-1, with D tentatively TRBD1 (6 bases). This CDR3 has 17 residues. V lost 2 bases and J lost 0, with 17 bases in between. Germline V gene sequence: CDR1 SGHRS, CDR2 YFSETQ. The CDR3 loop reads CASSFAGGAGVNTEAFF. The CDR3 nucleotides read TGCGCCAGCAGCTTCGCCGGGGGCGCGGGAGTGAACACTGAAGCTTTCTTT. The whole variable domain, filled in from reference TRBV5-1 and TRBJ1-1, reads KAGVTQTPRYLIKTRGQQVTLSCSPISGHRSVSWYQQTPGQGLQFLFEYFSETQRNKGNFPGRFSGRQFSNSRSEMNVSTLELGDSALYLCASSFAGGAGVNTEAFFGQGTRLTVV.

The rearrangement joins TRBV5-6 to TRBJ2-7; 7 bases line up with TRBD1. The CDR3 is made up of 14 amino acids. V was clipped by 5 bases and J by 2 bases; unmatched bases: 7. Germline V gene lookup returns CDR1 SGHDT and CDR2 YYEEEE. In DNA form, the CDR3 reads TGTGCCAGCAGGAACCGTGGACAGGCCTACGAGCAGTACTTC. It codes for CASRNRGQAYEQYF.

The chain carries TRBV19 and TRBJ2-3; TRBD2 matches at 10 bases. Germline V gives CDR1 LNHDA, CDR2 SQIVND (reference sequence). The trim removed 1 base at V and 8 bases at J, leaving 12 bases unmatched. The CDR3 is made up of 17 amino acids. In DNA form, the CDR3 reads TGTGCCAGTAGTATAGTCGGTAGCGGGGGGCTTACGGCTACGCAGTATTTT. It yields the protein CASSIVGSGGLTATQYF.

This sequence joins TRBV19 and TRBJ1-4; 10 nucleotides align to TRBD1. This CDR3 comprises 15 residues. Germline loops: CDR1 LNHDA, CDR2 SQIVND (reference sequence). V dropped 4 bases and J dropped 6; count of bases not matched to a gene: 5. CDR3 loop: CASSNAGTGDEKLFF. CDR3 coding DNA: TGTGCCAGTAGTAATGCCGGGACAGGGGATGAAAAACTGTTTTTT.

This clone was seen a few times. This chain links TRBV6-1 with TRBJ2-5; 8 nucleotides align to TRBD2. V lost 7 bases to trimming and J lost 5 bases; unmatched junction nucleotides: 12. CDR3 length: 15 amino acids. Germline V gene lookup returns CDR1 MNHNS and CDR2 SASEGT. The CDR3 nucleotides are TGTGCCAGCACCGAGGGACTCTCGGGGGGGGAGACCCAGTACTTC. Translated, it gives CASTEGLSGGETQYF.

V is TRBV5-1 and J is TRBJ2-5; possible D gene TRBD1, 6 bases. The V end was cut by 4 bases, the J end by 2 bases, with 9 bases between. The germline gives CDR1 SGHRS, CDR2 YFSETQ. The length of the CDR3 is 13 residues. The CDR3 DNA reads TGCGCCAGCAGCACCAGGGGACAAGAGACCCAGTACTTC. Its protein product is CASSTRGQETQYF.

The rearrangement uses TRBV2 and TRBJ1-4, with 9 bases fitting TRBD1. CDR3 length equals 14 residues. Per germline, CDR1 SNHLY and CDR2 FYNNEI. The trim removed 4 bases at V and 6 bases at J, leaving 3 bases unmatched. CDR3 bases: TGTGCCAGCAGTGGGGACAGGGCTTATGAAAAACTGTTTTTT. Protein: CASSGDRAYEKLFF.